Sequencing of this T cell receptor beta chain was carried out in a study of blood T cell repertoires in COVID-19. About the research overall: COVID-19 samples, acute and convalescent, were from the United States, Italy and Spain. PBMCs, B-cell-depleted T cells, or T cells were the source of the cDNA or gDNA that made up the material.

Data came from immunoSEQ multiplex PCR; TCRdb stores just in-frame clones and leaves some out. The profile covers some 200,000 clones, with approximately 86% appearing a single time and approximately 0.97% taken by the ten largest. From germline, CDR1 is SGHTS and CDR2 YDEGEE. Losses at the gene ends were 4 bases for V and 3 bases for J; bases not matched to a gene: 10. The CDR3 covers 15 residues. While infection was still active, Seattle patients were enrolled and then followed longitudinally. The clonotype originates from a man aged 55 to 70 with COVID-19, enrolled during active disease. This chain uses TRBV5-8 with TRBJ2-7; 7 nucleotides match TRBD1. Sequencing was done on a sample of peripheral blood. The chain's CDR3 is CASSEGDSNYYEQYF. The CDR3 DNA sequence: TGTGCCAGCAGCGAAGGGGACAGCAACTACTACGAGCAGTACTTC.